This T cell receptor (beta chain) was sequenced during a study of cytomegalovirus exposure and HLA in healthy donors. Background on the study: A later analysis reported the 100 to 150 validation repertoires used the same platform as the 666 first-cohort repertoires. General observations from the study: A classifier reportedly called cytomegalovirus status with high sensitivity and specificity. In vitro, a few CMV-associated chains proved specific for CMV antigens.

As regards this clone: Its antigen is unidentified.

Separate from the roughly 710-subject first cohort, the 120-subject validation cohort was the one that the donors belonged to. Sequencing was performed with immunoSEQ multiplex PCR; in TCRdb, only in-frame clones are kept and a portion is missing. The sample shows tens of thousands of clones, over 90% of them seen only once. Trimming cost V 6 bases and J 4 bases, with 10 bases left between them. Germline V gene lookup returns CDR1 SGDLS and CDR2 YYNGEE. The CDR3 is made up of 12 amino acids. Specimen: PBMCs. The receptor's source is a young woman in good health and CMV-seronegative. The chain carries TRBV9 and TRBJ1-2; D might be TRBD1 (6 bases). CDR3 nucleotides: TGTGCCAGCACCGGACAGACCTATGGCTACACCTTC. Translation: CASTGQTYGYTF. The complete variable domain, with remaining parts taken from reference TRBV9 and TRBJ1-2, reads DSGVTQTPKHLITATGQRVTLRCSPRSGDLSVYWYQQSLDQGLQFLIQYYNGEERAKGNILERFSAQQFPDLHSELNLSSLELGDSALYFCASTGQTYGYTFGSGTRLTVV.